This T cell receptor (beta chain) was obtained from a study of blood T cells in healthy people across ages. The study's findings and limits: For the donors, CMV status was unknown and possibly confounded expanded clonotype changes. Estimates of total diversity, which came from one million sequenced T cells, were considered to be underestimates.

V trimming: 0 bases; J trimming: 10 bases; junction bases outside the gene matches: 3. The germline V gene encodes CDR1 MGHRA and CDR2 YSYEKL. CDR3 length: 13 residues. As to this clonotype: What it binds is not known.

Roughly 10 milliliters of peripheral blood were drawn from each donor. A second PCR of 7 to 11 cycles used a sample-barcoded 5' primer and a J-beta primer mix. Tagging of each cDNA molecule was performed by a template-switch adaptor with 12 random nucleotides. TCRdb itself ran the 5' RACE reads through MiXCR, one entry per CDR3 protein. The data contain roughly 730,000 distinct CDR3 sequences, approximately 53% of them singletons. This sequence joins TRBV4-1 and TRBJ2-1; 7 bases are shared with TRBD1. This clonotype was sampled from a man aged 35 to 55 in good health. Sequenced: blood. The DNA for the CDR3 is TGCGCCAGCAGCCAAGACCCGACAGGGGAGCAGTTCTTC. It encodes CASSQDPTGEQFF.